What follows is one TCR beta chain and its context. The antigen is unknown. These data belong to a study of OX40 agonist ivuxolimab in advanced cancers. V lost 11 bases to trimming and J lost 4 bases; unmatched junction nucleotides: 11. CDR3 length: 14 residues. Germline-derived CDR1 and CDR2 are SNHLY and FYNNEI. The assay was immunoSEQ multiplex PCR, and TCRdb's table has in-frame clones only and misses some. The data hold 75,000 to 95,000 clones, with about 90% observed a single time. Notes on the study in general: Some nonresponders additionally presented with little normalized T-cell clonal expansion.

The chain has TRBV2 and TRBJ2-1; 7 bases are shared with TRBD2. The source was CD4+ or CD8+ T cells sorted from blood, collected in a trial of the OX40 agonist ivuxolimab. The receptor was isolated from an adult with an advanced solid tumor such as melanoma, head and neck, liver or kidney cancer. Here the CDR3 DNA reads TGTGCCTCACGCGGCGGCGGGGGTTACAATGAGCAGTTCTTC. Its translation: CASRGGGGYNEQFF.